Shown below are 2 T cell receptor beta chains from a single sample sequenced in a study of shared clonotypes between healthy human individuals. TCRdb's copy holds only in-frame clones and misses some; the assay was immunoSEQ multiplex PCR. Among more than 850,000 clones listed, 70% to 80% were seen once. Material for sequencing was memory CD4+ T cells from PBMCs. Subset of the sample: CD45RA-negative fraction. Receptors were obtained from a man aged 18-30 years in good health. Some clones in this sample may be carry-over from other donors' samples.

The gene calls are TRBV7-6 and TRBJ1-1; D possibly corresponds to TRBD1 (5 bases). CDR1 SGHVS and CDR2 FNYEAQ come from the germline V gene. The CDR3 consists of 15 residues. The V end lost 6 bases, the J end lost 1 base, and 15 bases lay between the germline ends. The CDR3 loop reads CASSLGQGGNTEAFF. The CDR3 bases are TGTGCCAGCAGTCTAGGCCAGGGAGGGAACACTGAAGCTTTCTTT.

This sequence joins TRBV5-1 and TRBJ2-7; 9 positions match TRBD1. Germline CDR1 reads SGHRS; CDR2 reads YFSETQ. CDR3 size: 13 residues. Germline trimming cut 7 bases from V and 9 bases from J; bases unmatched to any gene: 11. CDR3 sequence: CASGEGQGAGQYF. As DNA, the CDR3 is TGCGCCAGCGGTGAGGGACAGGGTGCAGGGCAGTACTTC.